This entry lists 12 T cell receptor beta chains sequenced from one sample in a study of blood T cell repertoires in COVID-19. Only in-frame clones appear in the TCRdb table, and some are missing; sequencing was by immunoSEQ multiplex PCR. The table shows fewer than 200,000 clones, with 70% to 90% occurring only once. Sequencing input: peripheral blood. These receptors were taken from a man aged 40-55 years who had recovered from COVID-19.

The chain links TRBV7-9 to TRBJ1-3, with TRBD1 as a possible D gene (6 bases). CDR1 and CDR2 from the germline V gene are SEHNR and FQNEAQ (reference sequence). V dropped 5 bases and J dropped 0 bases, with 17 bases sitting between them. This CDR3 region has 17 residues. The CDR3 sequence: CASSRRGGVGSGNTIYF. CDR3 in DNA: TGTGCCAGCAGCCGGAGAGGGGGGGTAGGCTCTGGAAACACCATATATTTT.

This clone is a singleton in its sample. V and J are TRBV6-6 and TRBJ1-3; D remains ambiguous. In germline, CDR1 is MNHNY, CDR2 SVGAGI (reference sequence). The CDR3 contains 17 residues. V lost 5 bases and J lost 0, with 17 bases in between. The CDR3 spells CASSPFPGSSSGNTIYF. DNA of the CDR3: TGTGCCAGCAGTCCATTTCCGGGTTCCTCCTCTGGAAACACCATATATTTT.

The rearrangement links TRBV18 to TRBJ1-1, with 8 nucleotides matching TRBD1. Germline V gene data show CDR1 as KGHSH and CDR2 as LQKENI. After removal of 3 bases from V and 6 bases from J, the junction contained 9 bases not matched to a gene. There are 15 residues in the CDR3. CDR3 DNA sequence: TGTGCCAGCTCACCGTTAGGACAGGGATTCTCTGAAGCTTTCTTT. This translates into CASSPLGQGFSEAFF.

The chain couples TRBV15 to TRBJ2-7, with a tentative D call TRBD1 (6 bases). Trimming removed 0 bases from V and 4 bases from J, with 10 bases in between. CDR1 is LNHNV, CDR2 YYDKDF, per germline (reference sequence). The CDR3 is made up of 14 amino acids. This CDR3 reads CATSRDWGQYEQYF. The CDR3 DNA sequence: TGTGCCACCAGCAGAGATTGGGGGCAGTACGAGCAGTACTTC.

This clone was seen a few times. The CDR3 DNA sequence: TGTGCCATCAGTGAGTCTAGCGGTGGTGCTTATAATTCACCCCTCCACTTT. Translating it yields CAISESSGGAYNSPLHF. The chain links TRBV10-3 to TRBJ1-6; no firm D call. This CDR3 has 17 amino acids. Between the trimmed V and J ends, which lost 0 bases and 4 bases, there was a span of 13 bases. CDR1 and CDR2 (germline): ENHRY, SYGVKD.

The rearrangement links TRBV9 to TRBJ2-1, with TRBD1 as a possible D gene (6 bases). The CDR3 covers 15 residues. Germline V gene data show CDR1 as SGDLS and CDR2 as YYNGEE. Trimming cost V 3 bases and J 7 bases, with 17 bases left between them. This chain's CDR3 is CASSAVGARRNEQFF. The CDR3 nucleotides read TGTGCCAGCAGCGCCGTGGGGGCACGGCGGAATGAGCAGTTCTTC.

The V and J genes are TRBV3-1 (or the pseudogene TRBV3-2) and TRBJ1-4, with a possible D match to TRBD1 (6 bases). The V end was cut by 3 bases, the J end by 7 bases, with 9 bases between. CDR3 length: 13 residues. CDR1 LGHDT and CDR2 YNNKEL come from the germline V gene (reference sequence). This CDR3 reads CASSQRTAEKLFF. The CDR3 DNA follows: TGTGCCAGCAGCCAGAGGACAGCTGAAAAACTGTTTTTT.

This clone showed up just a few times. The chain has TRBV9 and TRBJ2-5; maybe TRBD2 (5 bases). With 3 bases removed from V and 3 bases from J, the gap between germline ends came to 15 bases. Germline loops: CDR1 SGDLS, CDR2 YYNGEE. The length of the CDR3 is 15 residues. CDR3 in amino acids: CASSATRGPKETQYF. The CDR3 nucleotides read TGTGCCAGCAGCGCAACTAGAGGCCCAAAAGAGACCCAGTACTTC.

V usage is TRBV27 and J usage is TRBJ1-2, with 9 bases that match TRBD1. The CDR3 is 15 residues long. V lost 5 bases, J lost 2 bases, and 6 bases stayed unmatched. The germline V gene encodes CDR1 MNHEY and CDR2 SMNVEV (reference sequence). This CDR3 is CASSLYRGRNYGYTF. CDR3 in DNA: TGTGCCAGCAGTCTCTACAGGGGGCGGAACTATGGCTACACCTTC.

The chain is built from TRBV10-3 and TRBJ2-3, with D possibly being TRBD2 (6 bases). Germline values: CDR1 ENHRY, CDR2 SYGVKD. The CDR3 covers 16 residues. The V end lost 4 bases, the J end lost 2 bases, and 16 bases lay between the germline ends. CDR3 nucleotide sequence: TGTGCCATCAGTGCCGCGGGACTTTCACTCACAGATACGCAGTATTTT. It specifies CAISAAGLSLTDTQYF.

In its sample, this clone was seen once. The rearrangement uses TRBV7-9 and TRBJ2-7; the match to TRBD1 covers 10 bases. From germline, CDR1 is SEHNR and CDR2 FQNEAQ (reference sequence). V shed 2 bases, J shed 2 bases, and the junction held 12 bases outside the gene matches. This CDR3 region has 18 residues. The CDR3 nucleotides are TGTGCCAGCAGCTTATCTCCTTTGGGACAGGGGAAGACCTACGAGCAGTACTTC. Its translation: CASSLSPLGQGKTYEQYF.

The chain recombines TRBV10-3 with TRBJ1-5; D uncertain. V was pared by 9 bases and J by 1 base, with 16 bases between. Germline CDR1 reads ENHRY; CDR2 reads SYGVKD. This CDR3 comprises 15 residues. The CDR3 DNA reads TGTGCCATACGCAACAGATCGGGGAGCAATCAGCCCCAGCATTTT. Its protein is CAIRNRSGSNQPQHF.